Shown below are 11 T cell receptor beta chains from a single sample sequenced in a study of cytomegalovirus exposure and HLA in healthy donors. 13 Jbeta primers and 60 Vbeta primers were used for the PCR. The data were produced by immunoSEQ multiplex PCR, yet TCRdb's version contains in-frame clones alone and is incomplete. The sample carries about 120,000 clones, around 72% recorded once. Material: PBMCs. The receptor set was obtained from a man aged 30-40 years in good health and CMV-seronegative.

The V and J genes are TRBV4-1 and TRBJ2-1; D is unresolved. The CDR3 is made up of 13 amino acids. CDR1 and CDR2 from the germline V gene are MGHRA and YSYEKL. V lost 0 bases and J lost 10, with 10 bases in between. CDR3 DNA: TGCGCCAGCAGCCAAGAAAGCTGGCGGGAGCAGTTCTTC. This encodes CASSQESWREQFF.

This clone was seen a few times. This chain joins TRBV5-1 and TRBJ2-1, with 11 bases that match TRBD2. The CDR3 has 16 amino acids. CDR1 SGHRS and CDR2 YFSETQ come from the germline V gene. Losses at the gene ends were 4 bases for V and 8 bases for J; bases not matched to a gene: 11. This chain's CDR3 is CASSISGGALLDEQFF. The CDR3 nucleotides are TGCGCCAGCAGCATTAGCGGGGGGGCCTTACTCGATGAGCAGTTCTTC.

This chain connects TRBV28 to TRBJ1-1, with D hard to call. The CDR3 has 12 residues. Trimming left V 6 bases short and J 9 bases short, with 14 bases between. Germline CDR1 reads MDHEN; CDR2 reads SYDVKM. CDR3 residues: CASSPRLIKAFF. The CDR3 DNA reads as TGTGCCAGCAGCCCTCGACTGATTAAAGCTTTCTTT. Filled out from reference TRBV28 and TRBJ1-1, the complete variable domain reads DVKVTQSSRYLVKRTGEKVFLECVQDMDHENMFWYRQDPGLGLRLIYFSYDVKMKEKGDIPEGYSVSREKKERFSLILESASTNQTSMYLCASSPRLIKAFFGQGTRLTVV.

The J gene is TRBJ2-3, the V gene TRBV5-1, with 11 bases aligning to TRBD2. Trimming cost V 4 bases and J 0 bases; bases outside gene matches: 13. The CDR3 covers 19 residues. Germline-derived CDR1 and CDR2 are SGHRS and YFSETQ. The CDR3 DNA is TGCGCCAGCAGCAAGGTGGGGCTAGCGGGGGGATCTAGCACAGATACGCAGTATTTT. Translated, it gives CASSKVGLAGGSSTDTQYF.

The chain links TRBV11-2 to TRBJ2-1; tentatively, D is TRBD2 (5 bases). Trimming removed 2 bases from V and 5 bases from J, with 10 bases in between. Germline V gives CDR1 SGHAT, CDR2 FQNNGV. This CDR3 is built from 14 residues. Here the CDR3 reads CASSLWLGDNEQFF. The CDR3 DNA is TGTGCCAGCAGCTTATGGCTCGGGGACAATGAGCAGTTCTTC.

The V and J genes are TRBV5-1 and TRBJ1-5; D unresolved. CDR1 SGHRS and CDR2 YFSETQ come from the germline V gene. The CDR3 is 15 residues long. Trimming took off 3 bases at V and 5 bases at J, with 15 bases between the two ends. The CDR3 DNA is TGCGCCAGCAGCTCGGGTCGGGGAGGAGATCAGCCCCAGCATTTT. It specifies CASSSGRGGDQPQHF.

This clone occurred a few times. The rearrangement joins TRBV28 to TRBJ2-5; 9 bases align to TRBD2. CDR1 and CDR2 from the germline V gene are MDHEN and SYDVKM. The CDR3 covers 15 residues. Trimming at V came to 2 bases and at J to 5 bases, leaving 6 bases not matched to a gene. CDR3 DNA sequence: TGTGCCAGCAGTTTAGTGGCTAGCGGGGATGAGACCCAGTACTTC. Translation: CASSLVASGDETQYF.

The V call is TRBV25-1, the J call TRBJ1-6, with D possibly matching TRBD1 (5 bases). The ends were cut back, 7 bases at V and 6 bases at J, with 10 bases in the middle. The CDR3 extends over 13 amino acids. Per the germline V gene, CDR1 is MGHDK and CDR2 is SYGVNS. CDR3 DNA sequence: TGTGCCAGCACTAGGCAGGGTAATTCACCCCTCCACTTT. Translation gives CASTRQGNSPLHF. The entire variable domain, with the rest obtained from reference TRBV25-1 and TRBJ1-6, is as follows: EADIYQTPRYLVIGTGKKITLECSQTMGHDKMYWYQQDPGMELHLIHYSYGVNSTEKGDLSSESTVSRIRTEHFPLTLESARPSHTSQYLCASTRQGNSPLHFGNGTRLTVT.

V is TRBV5-1 and J is TRBJ2-1; 7 bases align to TRBD1. The CDR3 loop spans 14 amino acids. CDR1 and CDR2 from the germline V gene are SGHRS and YFSETQ. With 3 bases clipped from V and 9 bases from J, the junction kept 9 bases outside the gene matches. The CDR3 DNA reads as TGCGCCAGCAGCTCCGGGACAGTGCGCAGTGAGCAGTTCTTC. Amino acids: CASSSGTVRSEQFF.

J is TRBJ2-3 and V is TRBV7-8; D not certain. The ends were cut back, 0 bases at V and 3 bases at J, with 4 bases in the middle. The CDR3 is made up of 13 amino acids. Germline CDR1 and CDR2: SGHVS and FQNEAQ. CDR3 DNA: TGTGCCAGCAGCTTAGCGAGGACAGATACGCAGTATTTT. It specifies CASSLARTDTQYF.

The genes are TRBV7-9 and TRBJ2-7; tentatively, D is TRBD1 (5 bases). The CDR3 extends over 14 amino acids. Germline V gene lookup returns CDR1 SEHNR and CDR2 FQNEAQ (reference sequence). The V end lost 2 bases, the J end lost 5 bases, and 13 bases lay between the germline ends. Written as DNA, the CDR3 is TGTGCCAGCAGCTTAACCCACGCACAGGACGAGCAGTACTTC. Its protein product is CASSLTHAQDEQYF.